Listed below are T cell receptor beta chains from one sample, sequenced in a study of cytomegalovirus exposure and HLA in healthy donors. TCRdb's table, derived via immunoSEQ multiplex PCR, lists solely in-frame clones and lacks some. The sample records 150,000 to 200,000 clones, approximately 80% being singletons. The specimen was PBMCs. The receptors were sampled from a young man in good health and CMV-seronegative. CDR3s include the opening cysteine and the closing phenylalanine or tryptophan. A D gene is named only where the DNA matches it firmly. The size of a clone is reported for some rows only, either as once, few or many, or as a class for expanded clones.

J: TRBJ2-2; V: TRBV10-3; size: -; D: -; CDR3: CAISELAENTGELFF; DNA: TGTGCCATCAGTGAATTAGCCGAAAACACCGGGGAGCTGTTTTTT
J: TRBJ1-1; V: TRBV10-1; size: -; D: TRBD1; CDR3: CASSPGQGNTEAFF; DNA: TGCGCCAGCAGCCCGGGACAGGGGAACACTGAAGCTTTCTTT
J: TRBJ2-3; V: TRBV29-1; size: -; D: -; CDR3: CSVEAGTDTQYF; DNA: TGCAGCGTTGAGGCGGGCACAGATACGCAGTATTTT
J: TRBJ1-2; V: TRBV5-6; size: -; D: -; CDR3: CASSVTGVYGYTF; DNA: TGTGCCAGCAGCGTGACAGGCGTCTATGGCTACACCTTC
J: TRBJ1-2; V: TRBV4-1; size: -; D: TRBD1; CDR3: CASSLGQGPWLSF; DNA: TGCGCCAGCAGCCTCGGACAGGGGCCGTGGTTGTCCTTC
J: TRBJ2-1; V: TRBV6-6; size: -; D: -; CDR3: CASSLSSYNEQFF; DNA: TGTGCCAGCAGTTTGAGCTCCTACAATGAGCAGTTCTTC
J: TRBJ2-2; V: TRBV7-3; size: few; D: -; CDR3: CASSGQNTGELFF; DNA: TGTGCCAGCAGCGGACAGAACACCGGGGAGCTGTTTTTT
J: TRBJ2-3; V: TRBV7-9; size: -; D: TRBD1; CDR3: CASRTGGFTDTQYF; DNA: TGTGCCAGCAGGACAGGGGGCTTTACAGATACGCAGTATTTT
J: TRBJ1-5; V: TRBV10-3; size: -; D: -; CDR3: CAIRDTLGSNQPQHF; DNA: TGTGCCATCAGGGACACCTTGGGTTCCAATCAGCCCCAGCATTTT
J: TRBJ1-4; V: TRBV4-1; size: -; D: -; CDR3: CASTRTVSEKLFF; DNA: TGCGCCAGCACCCGAACAGTGAGTGAAAAACTGTTTTTT
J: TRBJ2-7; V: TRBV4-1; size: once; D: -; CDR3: CASSQATGSYEQYF; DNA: TGCGCCAGCAGCCAGGCGACAGGCTCCTACGAGCAGTACTTC
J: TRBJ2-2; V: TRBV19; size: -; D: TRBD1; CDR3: CASRDRGKKPGELFF; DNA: TGTGCCAGCCGGGACAGGGGAAAAAAGCCCGGGGAGCTGTTTTTT
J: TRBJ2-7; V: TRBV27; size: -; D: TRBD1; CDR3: CASSLSTGYEQYF; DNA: TGTGCCAGCAGTTTATCGACAGGGTACGAGCAGTACTTC
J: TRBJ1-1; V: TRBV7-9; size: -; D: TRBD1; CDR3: CASSSWDRSAFEAFF; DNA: TGTGCCAGCAGCTCATGGGACAGGAGTGCTTTTGAAGCTTTCTTT
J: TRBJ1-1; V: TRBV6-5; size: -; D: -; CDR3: CASSYQALNTEAFF; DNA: TGTGCCAGCAGTTACCAGGCGTTGAACACTGAAGCTTTCTTT
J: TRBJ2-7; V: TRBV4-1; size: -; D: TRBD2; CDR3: CASSQASGAAYEQYF; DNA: TGCGCCAGCAGCCAAGCTAGCGGGGCTGCCTACGAGCAGTACTTC
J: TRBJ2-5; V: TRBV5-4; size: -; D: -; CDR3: CASSGFGGVQETQYF; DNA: TGTGCCAGCAGCGGATTCGGGGGAGTGCAAGAGACCCAGTACTTC
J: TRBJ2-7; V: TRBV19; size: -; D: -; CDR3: CASSTDGGLYEQYF; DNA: TGTGCCAGTAGTACGGACGGGGGGCTCTACGAGCAGTACTTC
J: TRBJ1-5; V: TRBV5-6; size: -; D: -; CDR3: CASSHRVNQPQHF; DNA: TGTGCCAGCAGCCACAGAGTCAATCAGCCCCAGCATTTT
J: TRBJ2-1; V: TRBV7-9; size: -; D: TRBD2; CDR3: CASSFGTSGSHNEQFF; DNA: TGTGCCAGCAGCTTCGGGACTAGCGGGAGCCATAATGAGCAGTTCTTC
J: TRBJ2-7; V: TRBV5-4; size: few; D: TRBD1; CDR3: CASSPGQGHEQYF; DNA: TGTGCCAGCAGCCCGGGACAGGGACACGAGCAGTACTTC
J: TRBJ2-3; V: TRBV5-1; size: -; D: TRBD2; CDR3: CASSLGRGGTDTQYF; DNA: TGCGCCAGCAGCTTGGGGCGGGGGGGCACAGATACGCAGTATTTT
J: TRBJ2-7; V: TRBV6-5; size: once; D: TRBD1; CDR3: CASSYYQGASYEQYF; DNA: TGTGCCAGCAGTTACTATCAGGGGGCCTCCTACGAGCAGTACTTC
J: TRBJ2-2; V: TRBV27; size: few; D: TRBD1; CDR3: CASRTGGALLGELFF; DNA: TGTGCCAGCAGGACAGGGGGCGCGTTATTAGGGGAGCTGTTTTTT
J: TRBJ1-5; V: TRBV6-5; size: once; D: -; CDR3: CASSTRGNQPQHF; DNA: TGTGCCAGCAGCACAAGGGGGAATCAGCCCCAGCATTTT
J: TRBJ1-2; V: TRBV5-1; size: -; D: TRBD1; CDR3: CASSSTGGGYTF; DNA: TGCGCCAGCAGCAGCACAGGGGGAGGCTACACCTTC
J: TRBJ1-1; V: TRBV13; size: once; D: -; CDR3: CASSLGRGMGMNTEAFF; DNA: TGTGCCAGCAGCTTAGGACGGGGGATGGGCATGAACACTGAAGCTTTCTTT
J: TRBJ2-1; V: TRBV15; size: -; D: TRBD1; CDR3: CATSRESGQGFDEQFF; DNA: TGTGCCACCAGCAGAGAGTCGGGACAGGGTTTCGATGAGCAGTTCTTC
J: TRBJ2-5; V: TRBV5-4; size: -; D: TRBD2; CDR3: CASSNSGGKETQYF; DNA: TGTGCCAGCAGCAATAGCGGGGGTAAAGAGACCCAGTACTTC
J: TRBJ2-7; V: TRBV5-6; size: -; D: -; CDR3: CASSFGGSYEQYF; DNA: TGTGCCAGCAGCTTCGGCGGATCCTACGAGCAGTACTTC
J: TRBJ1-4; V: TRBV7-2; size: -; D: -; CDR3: CASSFQQAQNMGQKLFF; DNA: TGTGCCAGCAGCTTCCAACAGGCCCAAAATATGGGCCAAAAACTGTTTTTT
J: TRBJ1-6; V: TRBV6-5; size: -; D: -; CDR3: CASSYVQGNNSPLHF; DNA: TGTGCCAGCAGTTACGTTCAGGGTAATAATTCACCCCTCCACTTT
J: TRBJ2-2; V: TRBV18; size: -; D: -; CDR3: CASSIQGNTGELFF; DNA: TGTGCCAGCTCAATACAGGGGAACACCGGGGAGCTGTTTTTT
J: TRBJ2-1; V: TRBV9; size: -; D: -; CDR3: CASSVDVRDYNEQFF; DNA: TGTGCCAGCAGCGTAGATGTTCGAGATTACAATGAGCAGTTCTTC
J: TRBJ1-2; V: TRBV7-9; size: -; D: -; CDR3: CASSFSGGVNYGYTF; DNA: TGTGCCAGCAGCTTCTCCGGGGGGGTAAACTATGGCTACACCTTC
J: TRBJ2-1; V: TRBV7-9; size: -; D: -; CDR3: CASSLIQGTNEQFF; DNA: TGTGCCAGCAGCTTAATCCAGGGGACAAATGAGCAGTTCTTC
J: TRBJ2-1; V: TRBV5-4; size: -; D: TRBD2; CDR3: CASSPGWARGVDNEQFF; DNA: TGTGCCAGCAGCCCCGGCTGGGCTCGGGGGGTCGACAATGAGCAGTTCTTC
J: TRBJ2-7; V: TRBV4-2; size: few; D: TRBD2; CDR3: CASSQEPSGDSYEQYF; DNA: TGTGCCAGCAGCCAAGAACCTAGCGGGGACTCCTACGAGCAGTACTTC
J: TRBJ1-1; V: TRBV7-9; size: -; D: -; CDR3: CASSSTGNTEAFF; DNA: TGTGCCAGCAGCTCTACAGGGAACACTGAAGCTTTCTTT
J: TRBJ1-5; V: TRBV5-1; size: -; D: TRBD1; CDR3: CASSVSPGGEAQHF; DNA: TGCGCCAGCAGCGTTTCCCCAGGGGGCGAGGCCCAGCATTTT
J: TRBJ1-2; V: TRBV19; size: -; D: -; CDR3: CASKSPSGTRNNYGYTF; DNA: TGTGCCAGTAAGTCCCCCTCAGGGACAAGGAATAACTATGGCTACACCTTC
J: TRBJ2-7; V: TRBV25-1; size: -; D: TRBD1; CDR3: CASRGDRAYEQYF; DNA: TGTGCCAGCAGAGGCGACAGGGCCTACGAGCAGTACTTC
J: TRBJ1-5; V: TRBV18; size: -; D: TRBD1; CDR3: CASSLNEGGQPQHF; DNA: TGTGCCAGCTCACTGAACGAAGGGGGCCAGCCCCAGCATTTT
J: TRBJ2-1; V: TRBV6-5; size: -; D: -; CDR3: CASSTTGNEQFF; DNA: TGTGCCAGCAGTACAACAGGAAATGAGCAGTTCTTC
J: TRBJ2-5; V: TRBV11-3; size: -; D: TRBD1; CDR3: CASSLEDRGWETQYF; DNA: TGTGCCAGCAGCTTAGAAGACAGGGGCTGGGAGACCCAGTACTTC
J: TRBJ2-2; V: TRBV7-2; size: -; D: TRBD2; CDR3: CASSSGSRVPGILFF; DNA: TGTGCCAGCAGTAGCGGGAGTCGGGTCCCGGGGATCCTGTTTTTT
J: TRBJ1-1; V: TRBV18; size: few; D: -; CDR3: CASSPINRETEAFF; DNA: TGTGCCAGCTCACCAATTAACAGGGAAACTGAAGCTTTCTTT